One and the same sample provided the 13 T cell receptor beta chains below, sequenced in a study of blood T cell repertoires in COVID-19. This table comes from immunoSEQ multiplex PCR, and its TCRdb copy is limited to in-frame clones, with some not included. The sample contains about 140,000 clones, approximately 84% of which appear only once. The sample was peripheral blood. These receptor sequences come from a human donor in a cohort sampled during active COVID-19.

This rearrangement joins TRBV7-2 to TRBJ1-1; 10 positions agree with TRBD1. The CDR3 extends over 15 amino acids. CDR1 is SGHTA, CDR2 FQGNSA, per germline. With 4 bases clipped from V and 11 bases from J, the junction kept 13 bases outside the gene matches. DNA of the CDR3: TGTGCCAGCAGCTCAGATCCTTGGGACAGGGGATATGCTTTCTTT. Its translation is CASSSDPWDRGYAFF.

The chain links TRBV18 to TRBJ1-1; TRBD1 matches 9 bases. The CDR3 has 15 amino acids. The germline CDR1 and CDR2 sequences are KGHSH and LQKENI. Trimming removed 1 base from V and 4 bases from J; junction bases left unmatched: 4. CDR3 nucleotides: TGTGCCAGCTCACCACGGACAGGGGATTTCACTGAAGCTTTCTTT. This gives the protein CASSPRTGDFTEAFF.

J is TRBJ1-2 and V is TRBV30; D uncertain. Trimming left V 0 bases short and J 1 base short, with 12 bases between. The germline CDR1 and CDR2 sequences are GTSNPN and SVGIG (reference sequence). CDR3 length: 15 amino acids. The CDR3 DNA is TGTGCCTGGAGTGTACGTGAAGGAGGTAACTATGGCTACACCTTC. Its protein is CAWSVREGGNYGYTF.

The chain employs TRBV28 and TRBJ1-3, with 8 bases matching TRBD1. Germline V gene data show CDR1 as MDHEN and CDR2 as SYDVKM. The CDR3 is made up of 16 amino acids. The J segment lost 4 bases and the V segment lost 3 bases, leaving 8 bases of the junction unmatched. For the CDR3, the DNA is TGTGCCAGCAGTTTTCCCCAGGGGGCACAAGGAAACACCATATATTTT. Its protein is CASSFPQGAQGNTIYF. Full variable domain (remainder filled in from reference TRBV28 and TRBJ1-3): DVKVTQSSRYLVKRTGEKVFLECVQDMDHENMFWYRQDPGLGLRLIYFSYDVKMKEKGDIPEGYSVSREKKERFSLILESASTNQTSMYLCASSFPQGAQGNTIYFGEGSWLTVV.

The rearrangement links TRBV25-1 to TRBJ1-4; D not resolved. Germline-derived CDR1 and CDR2 are MGHDK and SYGVNS. Trimming pared 2 bases from V and 8 bases from J, leaving 12 bases between. CDR3 size: 14 residues. As DNA, the CDR3 is TGTGCCAGCAGTGAAACACCGTCTCAGGAAAAACTGTTTTTT. This translates into CASSETPSQEKLFF.

The CDR3 loop is CASSLIGGTTDTQYF. The CDR3 DNA is TGTGCCAGCAGCTTAATTGGGGGGACCACAGATACGCAGTATTTT. The chain carries TRBV7-2 and TRBJ2-3; maybe TRBD2 (6 bases). Germline V gives CDR1 SGHTA, CDR2 FQGNSA. V lost 2 bases and J 2 bases, leaving 11 bases between the germline ends. The CDR3 length is 15 residues.

This clone appeared a few times. The chain is built from TRBV19 and TRBJ2-1; 7 bases align to TRBD2. Germline values: CDR1 LNHDA, CDR2 SQIVND (reference sequence). Unmatched junction bases numbered 7, after V lost 5 bases and J lost 6 bases. The CDR3 has 14 residues. The CDR3 loop is CASSLRAGSNEQFF. CDR3 nucleotides: TGTGCCAGTAGTCTTAGAGCGGGGTCCAATGAGCAGTTCTTC.

The chain links TRBV12-3 or TRBV12-4 to TRBJ1-2, with no clear D. The CDR3 is 12 amino acids. The V end was cut by 2 bases, the J end by 8 bases, with 9 bases between. The CDR3 nucleotides are TGTGCCAGCAGTTTATTTGGAGGGGGCTACACCTTC. This translates into CASSLFGGGYTF.

V usage is TRBV29-1 and J usage is TRBJ1-1; no reliable D call. Germline CDR1 is SQVTM and CDR2 is ANQGSEA. V was clipped by 7 bases and J by 0 bases, with 9 bases between them. This CDR3 comprises 12 residues. The CDR3 sequence: CSAAVLNTEAFF. CDR3 bases: TGCAGCGCCGCGGTCCTGAACACTGAAGCTTTCTTT.

V and J are TRBV5-8 and TRBJ2-2; no definite D call. This CDR3 region has 12 residues. Between the trimmed V and J ends, which lost 6 bases and 5 bases, there was a span of 8 bases. Germline V gene sequence: CDR1 SGHTS, CDR2 YDEGEE. CDR3 in amino acids: CASNLFTGELFF. CDR3 in DNA: TGTGCCAGCAATCTCTTTACCGGGGAGCTGTTTTTT.

The genes are TRBV7-2 and TRBJ2-3; 9 bases are a match to TRBD2. CDR3 size: 15 residues. Germline assignment: CDR1 SGHTA and CDR2 FQGNSA. With V trimmed by 3 bases and J by 4 bases, 5 bases remained unmatched. This CDR3 is CASSFGGGGPDTQYF. The CDR3, as DNA: TGTGCCAGCAGCTTCGGCGGGGGGGGTCCAGATACGCAGTATTTT.

There are a few counts of this clone. The genes are TRBV19 and TRBJ1-2; unclear D gene. The CDR3 spans 15 residues. The ends were cut back, 6 bases at V and 0 bases at J, with 14 bases in the middle. Germline V gives CDR1 LNHDA, CDR2 SQIVND (reference sequence). The CDR3 region is CASSLSHAANYGYTF. In DNA form, the CDR3 reads TGTGCCAGTAGCCTTTCCCATGCAGCTAACTATGGCTACACCTTC.

This clone occurred once. V and J are TRBV7-2 and TRBJ1-6; 7 bases are a match to TRBD1. Germline CDR1 is SGHTA and CDR2 is FQGNSA. After removal of 3 bases from V and 11 bases from J, the junction contained 7 bases not matched to a gene. The CDR3 totals 14 residues. The CDR3 sequence is CASSFTDQGAPLHF. The CDR3 nucleotides read TGTGCCAGCAGCTTCACGGACCAGGGGGCACCCCTCCACTTT.